These 30 T cell receptor beta chains came from one sample sequenced in a study of blood T cell repertoires in COVID-19. TCRdb's table, derived via immunoSEQ multiplex PCR, lists solely in-frame clones and lacks some. The sample records under 95,000 clones, around 88% being singletons. Input material: peripheral blood. The source of these receptors is a man in his 60s with acute or convalescent COVID-19.

This chain joins TRBV5-1 and TRBJ1-1; D gene uncertain. The CDR3 contains 14 residues. The germline V gene encodes CDR1 SGHRS and CDR2 YFSETQ. V lost 0 bases and J lost 2, with 8 bases in between. The CDR3 DNA is TGCGCCAGCAGCTTGGTGTCGGGAAACACTGAAGCTTTCTTT. It codes for CASSLVSGNTEAFF.

This chain connects TRBV3-1 (or the pseudogene TRBV3-2) to TRBJ1-4; 11 bases line up with TRBD1. Germline CDR1 and CDR2: LGHDT and YNNKEL (reference sequence). This CDR3 spans 16 amino acids. The J segment lost 8 bases and the V segment lost 3 bases, leaving 8 bases of the junction unmatched. This chain's CDR3 is CASSQEMDRGQEKLFF. The CDR3 coding sequence is TGTGCCAGCAGCCAGGAAATGGACAGGGGGCAGGAAAAACTGTTTTTT.

This clone came up a few times. The chain combines TRBV2 with TRBJ2-7, with TRBD2 identical over 11 bases. Germline V gives CDR1 SNHLY, CDR2 FYNNEI. V trimming: 4 bases; J trimming: 2 bases; junction bases outside the gene matches: 1. The CDR3 totals 14 residues. The CDR3 nucleotides are TGTGCCAGCAGTGGGACTAGCGGGCCCTACGAGCAGTACTTC. The encoded protein is CASSGTSGPYEQYF. The whole variable domain, filled in from reference TRBV2 and TRBJ2-7, reads EPEVTQTPSHQVTQMGQEVILRCVPISNHLYFYWYRQILGQKVEFLVSFYNNEISEKSEIFDDQFSVERPDGSNFTLKIRSTKLEDSAMYFCASSGTSGPYEQYFGPGTRLTVT.

This rearrangement joins TRBV30 to TRBJ2-7, with 9 nucleotides matching TRBD2. J lost 4 bases, V lost 3 bases, and 13 bases had no gene match. The CDR3 contains 16 residues. CDR1 is GTSNPN, CDR2 SVGIG, per germline (reference sequence). CDR3 amino acids: CAWRGGGGAVRYEQYF. The CDR3 region has the DNA TGTGCCTGGAGGGGCGGCGGGGGGGCCGTTAGGTACGAGCAGTACTTC. The variable domain in full, with the rest retrieved from reference TRBV30 and TRBJ2-7, is SQTIHQWPATLVQPVGSPLSLECTVEGTSNPNLYWYRQAAGRGLQLLFYSVGIGQISSEVPQNLSASRPQDRQFILSSKKLLLSDSGFYLCAWRGGGGAVRYEQYFGPGTRLTVT.

CDR3 in amino acids: CASSQVGGQRSNQPQHF. As DNA, the CDR3 is TGCGCCAGCAGCCAAGTCGGAGGGCAAAGGAGCAATCAGCCCCAGCATTTT. V usage is TRBV4-3 and J usage is TRBJ1-5; D call uncertain. Germline loops: CDR1 LGHNA, CDR2 YSLEER. The ends were cut back, 1 base at V and 1 base at J, with 14 bases in the middle. This CDR3 contains 17 residues.

V gene TRBV4-3 combines with J gene TRBJ1-2; no clear D gene. V was clipped by 2 bases and J by 2 bases, with 6 bases between them. The CDR3 has 13 amino acids. Germline-derived CDR1 and CDR2 are LGHNA and YSLEER. CDR3 DNA sequence: TGCGCCAGCAGCCAATTACAGAACTATGGCTACACCTTC. This gives the protein CASSQLQNYGYTF.

The chain couples TRBV9 to TRBJ2-3, with a weak D call TRBD2 (6 bases). V was cut by 0 bases and J by 6 bases, with 8 bases left in between. CDR3 length: 13 residues. Germline V gives CDR1 SGDLS, CDR2 YYNGEE. CDR3 sequence: CASSVGDWDTQYF. In DNA, the CDR3 is TGTGCCAGCAGCGTAGGGGACTGGGATACGCAGTATTTT.

This chain uses TRBV6-5 with TRBJ2-1; weak D call: TRBD1 (6 bases). V lost 8 bases to trimming and J lost 2 bases, with 13 bases between them. The germline V gene encodes CDR1 MNHEY and CDR2 SVGAGI. The CDR3 totals 14 residues. CDR3 in DNA: TGTGCCAGCCGAAACAGGGACGCCTACAATGAGCAGTTCTTC. Its protein is CASRNRDAYNEQFF.

This clone was recorded once. The rearrangement links TRBV6-5 to TRBJ1-3, with TRBD1 matching 7 bases. The germline V gene encodes CDR1 MNHEY and CDR2 SVGAGI. CDR3 length: 13 residues. V lost 11 bases, J lost 0 bases, and 4 bases stayed unmatched. In DNA, the CDR3 is TGTGCCGGTACAGGGGCCTCTGGAAACACCATATATTTT. Protein sequence: CAGTGASGNTIYF.

The chain recombines TRBV11-2 with TRBJ2-3; a weak D match, TRBD2 (7 bases). CDR3 length equals 16 residues. V lost 5 bases and J 0 bases, leaving 15 bases between the germline ends. CDR1 is SGHAT and CDR2 is FQNNGV in the germline V gene. CDR3 in DNA: TGTGCCAGCAGCGAGTTGGGGGGGCTGAGCACAGATACGCAGTATTTT. It translates to CASSELGGLSTDTQYF.

The CDR3 nucleotides are TGTGCCAGCAGTTACTCAGGGGGCTCTAGCACAGATACGCAGTATTTT. Its protein is CASSYSGGSSTDTQYF. The rearrangement links TRBV6-5 to TRBJ2-3, with 7 bases identical to TRBD1. The CDR3 length is 16 residues. Germline values: CDR1 MNHEY, CDR2 SVGAGI. J gave up 0 bases and V 0 bases, and 3 bases lay outside the gene matches.

The chain is built from TRBV5-1 and TRBJ2-7; TRBD1 agrees at 7 bases. Trimming removed 4 bases from V and 3 bases from J; junction bases left unmatched: 4. This CDR3 is built from 13 residues. Germline CDR1 and CDR2: SGHRS and YFSETQ. The CDR3 protein is CASSVGTDYEQYF. CDR3 nucleotide sequence: TGCGCCAGCAGCGTCGGGACAGACTACGAGCAGTACTTC.

The chain employs TRBV6-5 and TRBJ1-1; the D is unclear. Germline CDR1 and CDR2: MNHEY and SVGAGI. Between the trimmed V and J ends, which lost 3 bases and 1 base, there was a span of 6 bases. The CDR3 loop spans 13 amino acids. The DNA for the CDR3 is TGTGCCAGCAGTTATCGGGGGAACACTGAAGCTTTCTTT. Translating it yields CASSYRGNTEAFF.

This chain uses TRBV5-8 with TRBJ2-5; D is ambiguous. Germline assignment: CDR1 SGHTS and CDR2 YDEGEE. This CDR3 comprises 15 residues. Trimming stripped 4 bases from V and 2 bases from J, with 15 bases between. The CDR3 nucleotides read TGTGCCAGCAGCCCCTCTACGGTGAGGCAAGAGACCCAGTACTTC. This translates into CASSPSTVRQETQYF.

The chain links TRBV4-2 to TRBJ2-1, with D possibly TRBD1 on 6 matching bases. The CDR3 has 13 amino acids. The germline gives CDR1 LGHNA, CDR2 YNFKEQ. V lost 2 bases to trimming and J lost 5 bases, with 7 bases between them. CDR3 nucleotide sequence: TGTGCCAGCAGCCAATACAGGGACAATGAGCAGTTCTTC. Its protein is CASSQYRDNEQFF.

The chain joins TRBV27 to TRBJ1-6; D remains unclear. Trimming stripped 4 bases from V and 8 bases from J, with 15 bases between. Germline V CDR1 and CDR2: MNHEY, SMNVEV (reference sequence). This CDR3 has 15 amino acids. CDR3 bases: TGTGCCAGCAGTTCTAGGATAGCGAGGGATTCACCCCTCCACTTT. Residues: CASSSRIARDSPLHF.

J is TRBJ2-7 and V is TRBV5-1, with 8 bases matching TRBD1. CDR1 and CDR2 (germline): SGHRS, YFSETQ. The trim removed 4 bases at V and 5 bases at J, leaving 11 bases unmatched. This CDR3 region has 15 residues. The CDR3 protein is CASSPPTGESDEQYF. DNA for the CDR3: TGCGCCAGCAGCCCGCCGACAGGGGAGTCCGACGAGCAGTACTTC.

The rearrangement joins TRBV6-5 to TRBJ1-3, with 8 bases matching TRBD1. CDR1 MNHEY and CDR2 SVGAGI come from the germline V gene. This CDR3 contains 15 residues. J gave up 4 bases and V 0 bases, and 2 bases lay outside the gene matches. The CDR3 DNA reads as TGTGCCAGCAGTTACTCCAGGGGGCAAGGAAACACCATATATTTT. As protein: CASSYSRGQGNTIYF.

The chain employs TRBV5-6 and TRBJ2-1, with 15 bases identical to TRBD2. The V segment lost 0 bases and the J segment 8 bases; nucleotides outside the gene matches: 3. This CDR3 spans 16 amino acids. CDR1 and CDR2 from the germline V gene are SGHDT and YYEEEE. The CDR3 loop reads CASSLGTSGGAYEQFF. The CDR3 region has the DNA TGTGCCAGCAGCTTGGGGACTAGCGGGGGGGCCTATGAGCAGTTCTTC.

The chain uses TRBV4-3 and TRBJ1-1; no firm D call. This CDR3 comprises 15 residues. V lost 1 base and J 4 bases, leaving 13 bases between the germline ends. The germline CDR1 and CDR2 sequences are LGHNA and YSLEER. The CDR3 spells CASSQGAYSRTEAFF. DNA for the CDR3: TGCGCCAGCAGCCAAGGCGCATACAGCCGCACTGAAGCTTTCTTT.

V usage is TRBV2 and J usage is TRBJ2-7; D is unresolved. The ends were cut back, 4 bases at V and 4 bases at J, with 14 bases in the middle. Looked up from germline, CDR1 is SNHLY and CDR2 is FYNNEI. The CDR3 length is 14 residues. CDR3 sequence reads: CASSGAAPGYEQYF. In nucleotides, the CDR3 is TGTGCCAGCAGTGGGGCTGCCCCTGGATACGAGCAGTACTTC. Filled out from reference TRBV2 and TRBJ2-7, the complete variable domain reads EPEVTQTPSHQVTQMGQEVILRCVPISNHLYFYWYRQILGQKVEFLVSFYNNEISEKSEIFDDQFSVERPDGSNFTLKIRSTKLEDSAMYFCASSGAAPGYEQYFGPGTRLTVT.

The chain is built from TRBV10-3 and TRBJ2-7; no reliable D call. V was clipped by 2 bases and J by 0 bases, with 20 bases between them. Germline V gene lookup returns CDR1 ENHRY and CDR2 SYGVKD. This CDR3 is built from 18 residues. The CDR3 sequence is CAISEPNLFLRRSYEQYF. CDR3 nucleotides: TGTGCCATCAGTGAGCCGAACCTATTCCTCAGGCGCTCCTACGAGCAGTACTTC.

The rearrangement links TRBV9 to TRBJ2-6; the match to TRBD1 covers 7 bases. The germline V gene has CDR1 SGDLS and CDR2 YYNGEE. The CDR3 sequence is 16 residues long. V dropped 5 bases and J dropped 0; count of bases not matched to a gene: 5. CDR3 sequence (DNA): TGTGCCAGCAGAGAGGGGACAGACTCTGGGGCCAACGTCCTGACTTTC. It codes for CASREGTDSGANVLTF. Looking up the rest from reference TRBV9 and TRBJ2-6 gives the full variable domain: DSGVTQTPKHLITATGQRVTLRCSPRSGDLSVYWYQQSLDQGLQFLIQYYNGEERAKGNILERFSAQQFPDLHSELNLSSLELGDSALYFCASREGTDSGANVLTFGAGSRLTVL.

A single count supports this clone. The gene calls are TRBV7-2 and TRBJ1-6; D unresolved. The V end lost 5 bases, the J end lost 9 bases, and 17 bases lay between the germline ends. Germline values: CDR1 SGHTA, CDR2 FQGNSA. The CDR3 spans 15 residues. The CDR3 here is CASSPNYVAGSPLHF. CDR3 DNA sequence: TGTGCCAGCAGCCCGAATTATGTCGCAGGTTCACCCCTCCACTTT.

The gene calls are TRBV3-1 (or the pseudogene TRBV3-2) and TRBJ1-2, with D possibly being TRBD1 (6 bases). Per germline, CDR1 LGHDT and CDR2 YNNKEL (reference sequence). The length of the CDR3 is 17 residues. The germline V and J ends were trimmed by 1 base and 1 base, with 16 bases remaining between them. The CDR3 DNA follows: TGTGCCAGCAGCCAAGGAGGACAGATAGATTTTAACTATGGCTACACCTTC. Protein product: CASSQGGQIDFNYGYTF.

This chain links TRBV24-1 with TRBJ1-2; D is unresolved. This CDR3 contains 15 residues. Germline CDR1 and CDR2: KGHDR and SFDVKD. Trimming removed 5 bases at V and 8 bases at J, with 20 bases between. CDR3 region: CATSGTEGSLRGYTF. CDR3 bases: TGTGCCACCAGTGGGACCGAGGGCAGCTTGAGAGGCTACACCTTC.

V usage is TRBV7-2 and J usage is TRBJ1-2; TRBD1 agrees at 7 bases. CDR3 length: 13 residues. CDR1 and CDR2 (germline): SGHTA, FQGNSA. V was clipped by 4 bases and J by 6 bases; unmatched bases: 5. The CDR3 nucleotides read TGTGCCAGCAGCTCGACAGGGCTGAATGGCTACACCTTC. Its translation is CASSSTGLNGYTF.

V and J are TRBV28 and TRBJ1-4; unclear D gene. This CDR3 region has 16 residues. Germline values: CDR1 MDHEN, CDR2 SYDVKM. V lost 5 bases, J lost 4 bases, and 17 bases lay in between. DNA of the CDR3: TGTGCCAGCAGTGCCCCACCAAGTCCGGGTAATGAAAAACTGTTTTTT. Amino acids: CASSAPPSPGNEKLFF.

The chain couples TRBV9 to TRBJ1-2, with D unresolved. The length of the CDR3 is 16 residues. Germline V gene data show CDR1 as SGDLS and CDR2 as YYNGEE. V dropped 2 bases and J dropped 7 bases, with 21 bases sitting between them. CDR3 DNA: TGTGCCAGCAGCGTCGCGTACGGGGAATTAGAGGGTGGCTACACCTTC. It codes for CASSVAYGELEGGYTF.

The chain has TRBV18 and TRBJ2-1; the D gene is possibly TRBD2 (6 bases). The CDR3 extends over 17 amino acids. Germline V gene sequence: CDR1 KGHSH, CDR2 LQKENI. Trimming left V 2 bases short and J 2 bases short, with 16 bases between. This CDR3 is CASSPSRGSVPYNEQFF. In DNA form, the CDR3 reads TGTGCCAGCTCACCAAGTCGGGGGTCAGTACCCTACAATGAGCAGTTCTTC.